The 7 T cell receptor beta chains presented below share a single source sample, sequenced in a study of radiotherapy plus CTLA-4 blockade in lung cancer. Produced via immunoSEQ multiplex PCR; TCRdb's table is partial and in-frame only. The table shows 30,000 to 45,000 clones, with just under 75% occurring only once. This material consisted of peripheral blood, taken from a patient treated with radiotherapy plus ipilimumab. All receptors derive from a human donor with non-small cell lung cancer who had stable disease on radiotherapy plus ipilimumab.

The gene calls are TRBV29-1 and TRBJ2-3; 7 positions agree with TRBD1. The CDR3 is 13 amino acids. The ends lost 3 bases at V and 2 bases at J; junction bases unmatched: 2. Germline CDR1 is SQVTM and CDR2 is ANQGSEA. DNA of the CDR3: TGCAGCGTTGATGACAGGGCCACAGATACGCAGTATTTT. Translated, it gives CSVDDRATDTQYF.

The chain has TRBV29-1 and TRBJ1-1; 7 bases line up with TRBD1. The CDR3 sequence is 12 residues long. In germline, CDR1 is SQVTM, CDR2 ANQGSEA. With V trimmed by 5 bases and J by 4 bases, 4 bases remained unmatched. The CDR3 is CSVRQGLTEAFF. CDR3 coding DNA: TGCAGCGTTAGACAGGGACTCACTGAAGCTTTCTTT.

DNA for the CDR3: TGTGCCAGCAGTTACGGGAGGACGGGGGAGACCCAGTACTTC. Amino acid sequence: CASSYGRTGETQYF. This chain uses TRBV6-5 with TRBJ2-5; tentatively, D is TRBD2 (6 bases). The V and J ends lost 2 bases and 5 bases respectively, with 12 bases between them. This CDR3 is 14 amino acids long. From germline, CDR1 is MNHEY and CDR2 SVGAGI.

The V gene is TRBV11-3, the J gene TRBJ2-2; D uncertain. Germline lookup yields CDR1 SGHNT and CDR2 YENEEA. CDR3 length: 12 amino acids. The V end was cut by 5 bases, the J end by 7 bases, with 8 bases between. CDR3 amino acids: CASSKEVGELFF. The CDR3 coding sequence is TGTGCCAGCAGCAAAGAGGTCGGGGAGCTGTTTTTT. The complete variable domain, with remaining parts taken from reference TRBV11-3 and TRBJ2-2, reads EAGVVQSPRYKIIEKKQPVAFWCNPISGHNTLYWYLQNLGQGPELLIRYENEEAVDDSQLPKDRFSAERLKGVDSTLKIQPAELGDSAVYLCASSKEVGELFFGEGSRLTVL.

This clone was detected only a few times. The chain combines TRBV7-3 with TRBJ2-1, with TRBD1 matching 9 bases. V lost 5 bases, J lost 10 bases, and 9 bases stayed unmatched. Germline V gene sequence: CDR1 SGHTA, CDR2 FQGTGA. This CDR3 is built from 14 residues. The CDR3 here is CASSRGQGRDEQFF. DNA for the CDR3: TGTGCCAGCAGCAGAGGACAGGGGCGGGACGAGCAGTTCTTC.

This clone was found a few times. The CDR3 loop is CASSEQGFQYF. The DNA for the CDR3 is TGTGCCAGCTCAGAACAGGGTTTTCAGTACTTC. The chain carries TRBV18 and TRBJ2-7, with TRBD1 as a possible D gene (6 bases). The CDR3 runs to 11 residues. V was clipped by 5 bases and J by 10 bases, with 12 bases between them. Looked up from germline, CDR1 is KGHSH and CDR2 is LQKENI.

This clone was counted between two and nine times. The chain uses TRBV11-3 and TRBJ1-1; D gene ambiguous. The CDR3 totals 13 residues. Trimming removed 8 bases from V and 5 bases from J, with 15 bases in between. Germline CDR1 reads SGHNT; CDR2 reads YENEEA. In nucleotides, the CDR3 is TGTGCCAGCCGAGCGGCCGGTCATACTGAAGCTTTCTTT. It translates to CASRAAGHTEAFF.